A selection of T cell receptor beta chains follows, all from one sample in a study of blood T cell repertoires in COVID-19. Sequenced by immunoSEQ multiplex PCR; TCRdb stores in-frame clones only, minus some. The sample lists approximately 70,000 clones; approximately 89% were seen once. Sequences were obtained from peripheral blood. The source of these receptors is a woman aged 55 to 70 with active COVID-19. Both conserved end residues are part of each CDR3. The D gene is left open where the match is weak. Rows may omit the clone size; those that give it use once, few, many or a size class.

V	size	J	D	DNA	CDR3
TRBV6-6	.	TRBJ2-7	TRBD2	TGTGCCAGCTCTCGAGCGGGACGAGAGTACGAGCAGTACTTC	CASSRAGREYEQYF
TRBV12-3/TRBV12-4	.	TRBJ2-5	TRBD2	TGTGCCAGCAACCTGGGACTAGTGGAGACCCAGTACTTC	CASNLGLVETQYF
TRBV2	.	TRBJ2-1	.	TGTGCCAGCAGTGAAGGGGGAGTCCGGTACAATGAGCAGTTCTTC	CASSEGGVRYNEQFF
TRBV5-1	.	TRBJ2-1	TRBD2	TGCGCCAGCGCCGACCTATCCCCTAGCGGGAGAAAGGAGCAGTTCTTC	CASADLSPSGRKEQFF
TRBV19	.	TRBJ1-1	.	TGTGCCAGTAGTGTGGGGGCGAACACTGAAGCTTTCTTT	CASSVGANTEAFF
TRBV11-2	.	TRBJ2-1	TRBD2	TGTGCCAGCAGCTTTAGGGCTAGCGGATCTAATGAGCAGTTCTTC	CASSFRASGSNEQFF
TRBV5-6	.	TRBJ1-4	.	TGTGCCAGCAGCTTCGGTTTTTCGAGAGCTCTCGAAAAACTGTTTTTT	CASSFGFSRALEKLFF
TRBV2	.	TRBJ2-7	TRBD1	TGTGCCAGCAGACCTTGGGACAGGGGTACCGAGCAGTACTTC	CASRPWDRGTEQYF
TRBV5-1	.	TRBJ1-2	.	TGCGCCAGCAGCCCGGACACAAACTATGGCTACACCTTC	CASSPDTNYGYTF
TRBV10-1	.	TRBJ2-7	.	TGCGCCAGCAGTGGGCAGGTAGGCGCGTACGAGCAGTACTTC	CASSGQVGAYEQYF
TRBV7-2	.	TRBJ2-2	TRBD2	TGTGCCAGCAGCTTAGGCAGCGGGAGGATGGGCGGGGAGCTGTTTTTT	CASSLGSGRMGGELFF
TRBV5-4	.	TRBJ2-1	TRBD2	TGTGCCAGCAAACCGCCCTTGGGAGCGGGAGGGTACAATGAGCAGTTCTTC	CASKPPLGAGGYNEQFF
TRBV7-2	once	TRBJ2-3	TRBD1	TGTGCCAGCAGCCTAACCAGGGGGCAGGTCACGCAGTATTTT	CASSLTRGQVTQYF
TRBV15	.	TRBJ2-7	TRBD1	TGTGCCACCAGCAGGACAGGGTTGGAGCAGTACTTC	CATSRTGLEQYF
TRBV12-5	once	TRBJ2-3	TRBD2	TGTGCTAGTGCTCTGACTAGCGGGAGAGATACGCAGTATTTT	CASALTSGRDTQYF
TRBV18	once	TRBJ1-2	.	TGTGCCAGCTCACCCACAGGTGACACCTTC	CASSPTGDTF
TRBV28	.	TRBJ1-2	.	TGTGCCAGCAGTTTAAATACAGGGCCCTACACCTTC	CASSLNTGPYTF
TRBV28	.	TRBJ2-1	TRBD2	TGTGCCAGCAGTTTGACCGGGGGGGTGTTCTTC	CASSLTGGVFF
TRBV5-4	.	TRBJ2-7	TRBD1	TGTGCCAGCATCCCCAACCAGGGGGCTCAGGGCGAGCAGTACTTC	CASIPNQGAQGEQYF
TRBV19	.	TRBJ2-7	.	TGTGCCAGTAGTATCCAAGAGACAGGCCGATCCTACGAGCAGTACTTC	CASSIQETGRSYEQYF
TRBV30	.	TRBJ1-4	.	TGTGCCTGGCGCGGGGAAAGAACTAATGAAAAACTGTTTTTT	CAWRGERTNEKLFF
TRBV6-5	.	TRBJ1-3	.	TGTGCCAGCAGTTACTCGACCTCGGGGTTGTACACCATATATTTT	CASSYSTSGLYTIYF
TRBV29-1	.	TRBJ2-1	.	TGCAGCGTTGATGGGCCCGGGGTTTGGGATGAGCAGTTCTTC	CSVDGPGVWDEQFF
TRBV3-1/TRBV3-2	once	TRBJ2-1	.	TGTGCCAGCAGCCAAGGTCTTCCCGTCCAGTTCTTC	CASSQGLPVQFF
TRBV7-8	.	TRBJ1-4	TRBD1	TGTGCCAGCAGCCGTGACAGGGGATTACCTGAAAAACTGTTTTTT	CASSRDRGLPEKLFF
TRBV7-8	.	TRBJ2-2	.	TGTGCCAGCAGCTTAACCTCATGGACAGAGAACACCGGGGAGCTGTTTTTT	CASSLTSWTENTGELFF
TRBV5-1	.	TRBJ2-1	.	TGCGCCAGCAGCTTGGGTGCGGCGGGGCAATACAATGAGCAGTTCTTC	CASSLGAAGQYNEQFF
TRBV30	few	TRBJ1-2	.	TGTGCCTGGAGTGTACTCGCGGGGGTGGAACGTGGCTACACCTTC	CAWSVLAGVERGYTF
TRBV5-6	.	TRBJ2-7	.	TGTGCCAGCAGCTTTAACAGGGCCATCTCCTACGAGCAGTACTTC	CASSFNRAISYEQYF
TRBV27	.	TRBJ2-3	.	TGTGCCAGCAGTCGTTCGGGGACACTCACAGATACGCAGTATTTT	CASSRSGTLTDTQYF
TRBV11-2	.	TRBJ2-3	TRBD2	TGTGCCAGCAGCTCCGGGACTAGCGGGAAGACCACAGATACGCAGTATTTT	CASSSGTSGKTTDTQYF
TRBV6-5	few	TRBJ2-6	.	TGTGCCAGCAGCCTTAGTTCAGGGGCCAACGTCCTGACTTTC	CASSLSSGANVLTF
TRBV28	.	TRBJ1-5	TRBD1	TGTGCCAGCAGTTTGTGGGACAGCTATAGCAATCAGCCCCAGCATTTT	CASSLWDSYSNQPQHF
TRBV19	.	TRBJ1-1	TRBD1	TGTGCCAGTAGTACCACAGGGGCCGCGACTGAAGCTTTCTTT	CASSTTGAATEAFF
TRBV10-2	.	TRBJ1-5	.	TGCGCCAGCAGTGAGGAGGGCGTTCAGCCCCAGCATTTT	CASSEEGVQPQHF
TRBV6-1	.	TRBJ2-5	.	TGTGCCAGCAGGGAAGAGGGGGTGCGGTCGTTCGGAGAGACCCAGTACTTC	CASREEGVRSFGETQYF
TRBV19	.	TRBJ2-5	.	TGTGCCAGTCGGAATACAGGGTTCGAGACCCAGTACTTC	CASRNTGFETQYF
TRBV4-1	.	TRBJ1-5	.	TGCGCCAGCAGCCCCGGGACAACGAGAGAACCCCAGCATTTT	CASSPGTTREPQHF
TRBV6-5	.	TRBJ2-7	.	TGTGCCAGCAGACCCCGGTTGGGCGAACCTACGGAGCAGTACTTC	CASRPRLGEPTEQYF
TRBV27	.	TRBJ2-2	TRBD1	TGTGCCAGCAGTCCTCGACAGGGGGGGCTCGGGGAGCTGTTTTTT	CASSPRQGGLGELFF
TRBV15	.	TRBJ2-1	TRBD1	TGTGCCACCAGCAGAGAGACAGGGGGCTGGGTTGAGCAGTTCTTC	CATSRETGGWVEQFF
TRBV28	.	TRBJ2-2	TRBD1	TGTGCCACTGGGACAGGGTTCGGGGAGCTGTTTTTT	CATGTGFGELFF
TRBV29-1	.	TRBJ1-1	.	TGCAGCGTCCGAGGTGTGAACACTGAAGCTTTCTTT	CSVRGVNTEAFF
TRBV9	.	TRBJ2-1	.	TGTGCCAGCAGCGTACTTAACAGGGGAGGTCTTAATGAGCAGTTCTTC	CASSVLNRGGLNEQFF
TRBV19	.	TRBJ2-3	TRBD2	TGTGCCAGTAGTATCGGCGGGAGCACCACAGATACGCAGTATTTT	CASSIGGSTTDTQYF
TRBV11-2	.	TRBJ2-1	.	TGTGCCAGCAGCTTACTAGACAATGAGCAGTTCTTC	CASSLLDNEQFF
TRBV7-2	.	TRBJ2-1	TRBD1	TGTGCCAGCAGCTTACGGCGGGACAGGGTTCATGAGCAGTTCTTC	CASSLRRDRVHEQFF
TRBV5-6	.	TRBJ1-1	.	TGTGCCAGCAGCTTAAAGGGAGGACGGGACACTGAAGCTTTCTTT	CASSLKGGRDTEAFF
TRBV5-1	.	TRBJ2-3	.	TGCGCCAGCAGCTTGGAGGGAGGCGCAGATACGCAGTATTTT	CASSLEGGADTQYF
TRBV6-5	.	TRBJ1-5	TRBD1	TGTGCCACAAACAGGGGACCCGATCAGCCCCAGCATTTT	CATNRGPDQPQHF
TRBV15	few	TRBJ1-1	.	TGTGCCACCAGCAGAGATAGGGCAGGGATATGGGAAGCTTTCTTT	CATSRDRAGIWEAFF
TRBV28	.	TRBJ2-1	.	TGTGCCAGCGGGTACAGGTTCTCGGGTGAGCAGTTCTTC	CASGYRFSGEQFF